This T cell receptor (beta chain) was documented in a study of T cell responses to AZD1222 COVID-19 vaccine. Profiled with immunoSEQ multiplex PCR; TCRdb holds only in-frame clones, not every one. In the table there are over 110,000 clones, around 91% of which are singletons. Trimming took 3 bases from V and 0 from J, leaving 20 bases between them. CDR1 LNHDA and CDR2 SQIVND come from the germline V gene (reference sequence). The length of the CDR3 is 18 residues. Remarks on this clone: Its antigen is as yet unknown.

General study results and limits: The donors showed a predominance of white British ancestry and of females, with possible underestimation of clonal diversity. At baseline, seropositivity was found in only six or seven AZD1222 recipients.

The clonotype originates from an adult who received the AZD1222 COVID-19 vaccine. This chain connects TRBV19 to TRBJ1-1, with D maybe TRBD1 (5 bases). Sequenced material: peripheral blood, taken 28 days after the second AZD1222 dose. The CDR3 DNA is TGTGCCAGTAGTATGGTCCATCAGGGTGTAGGTTTGAACACTGAAGCTTTCTTT. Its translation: CASSMVHQGVGLNTEAFF.